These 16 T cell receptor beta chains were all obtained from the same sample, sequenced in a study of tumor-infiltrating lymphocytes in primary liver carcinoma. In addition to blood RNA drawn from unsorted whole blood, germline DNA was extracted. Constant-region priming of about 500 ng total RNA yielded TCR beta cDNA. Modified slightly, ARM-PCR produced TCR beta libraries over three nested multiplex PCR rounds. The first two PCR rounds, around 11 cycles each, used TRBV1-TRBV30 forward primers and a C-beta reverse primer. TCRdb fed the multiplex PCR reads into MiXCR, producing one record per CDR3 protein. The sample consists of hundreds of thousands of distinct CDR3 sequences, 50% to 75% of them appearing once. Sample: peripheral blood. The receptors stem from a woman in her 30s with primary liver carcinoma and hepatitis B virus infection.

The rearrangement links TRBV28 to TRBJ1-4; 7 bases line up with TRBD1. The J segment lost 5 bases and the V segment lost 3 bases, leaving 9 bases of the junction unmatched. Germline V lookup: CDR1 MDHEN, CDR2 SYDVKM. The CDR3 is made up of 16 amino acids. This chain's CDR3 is CASSFSRGGYNEKLFF. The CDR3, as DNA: TGTGCCAGCAGTTTTTCGAGAGGGGGCTACAATGAAAAACTGTTTTTT.

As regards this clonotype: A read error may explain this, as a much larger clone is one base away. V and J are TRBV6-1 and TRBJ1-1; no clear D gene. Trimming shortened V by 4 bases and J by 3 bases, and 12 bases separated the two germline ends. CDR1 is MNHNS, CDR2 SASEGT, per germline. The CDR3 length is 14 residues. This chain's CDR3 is CASSGYSPYTEAFF. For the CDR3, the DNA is TGTGCCAGCAGTGGGTACTCCCCTTACACTGAAGCTTTCTTT.

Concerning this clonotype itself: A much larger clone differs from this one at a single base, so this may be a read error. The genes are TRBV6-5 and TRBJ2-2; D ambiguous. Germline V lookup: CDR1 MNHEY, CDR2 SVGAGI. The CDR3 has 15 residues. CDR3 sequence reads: CTSTQLRPGTGELFF. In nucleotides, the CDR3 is TGTACCAGCACCCAGTTAAGACCGGGCACCGGGGAGCTGTTTTTT.

CDR3 DNA sequence: TGTGCCAGCAGTCCAATCCGGACAGTCCTTCAAGAGACCCAGTACTTC. Translation gives CASSPIRTVLQETQYF. The chain has TRBV28 and TRBJ2-5; D may be TRBD1 (6 bases). This CDR3 is 16 amino acids long. CDR1 and CDR2 (germline): MDHEN, SYDVKM. Trimming took off 5 bases at V and 2 bases at J, with 18 bases between the two ends. The whole variable domain, remainder taken from reference TRBV28 and TRBJ2-5, is DVKVTQSSRYLVKRTGEKVFLECVQDMDHENMFWYRQDPGLGLRLIYFSYDVKMKEKGDIPEGYSVSREKKERFSLILESASTNQTSMYLCASSPIRTVLQETQYFGPGTRLLVL.

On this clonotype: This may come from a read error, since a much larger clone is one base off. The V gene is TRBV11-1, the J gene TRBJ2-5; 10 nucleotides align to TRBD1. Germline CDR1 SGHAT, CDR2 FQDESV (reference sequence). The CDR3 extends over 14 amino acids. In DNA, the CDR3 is TGTGCCAGCAGCTGGACAGGGGGTGAAGAGGCCCAGTACTTC. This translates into CASSWTGGEEAQYF.

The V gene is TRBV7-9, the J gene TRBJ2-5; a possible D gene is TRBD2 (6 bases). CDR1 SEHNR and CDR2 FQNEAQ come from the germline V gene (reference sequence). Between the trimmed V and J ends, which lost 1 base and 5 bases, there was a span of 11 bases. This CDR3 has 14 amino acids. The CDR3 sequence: CASSLVAGSETQYF. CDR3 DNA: TGTGCCAGCAGCTTAGTCGCGGGATCCGAGACCCAGTACTTC.

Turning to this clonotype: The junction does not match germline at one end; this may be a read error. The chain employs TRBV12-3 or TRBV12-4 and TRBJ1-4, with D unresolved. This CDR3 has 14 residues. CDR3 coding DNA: TGTGCCAGCAGTCCTGTTATAGCTAATGAAAGACTGTTTTTT. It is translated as CASSPVIANERLFF.

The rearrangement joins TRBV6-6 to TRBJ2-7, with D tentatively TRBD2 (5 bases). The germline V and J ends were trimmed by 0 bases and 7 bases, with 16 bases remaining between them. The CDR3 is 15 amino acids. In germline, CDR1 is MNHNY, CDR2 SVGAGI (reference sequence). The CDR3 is CASSYSVQRTWEQYF. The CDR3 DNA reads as TGTGCCAGCAGTTACTCGGTACAGCGGACTTGGGAGCAGTACTTC.

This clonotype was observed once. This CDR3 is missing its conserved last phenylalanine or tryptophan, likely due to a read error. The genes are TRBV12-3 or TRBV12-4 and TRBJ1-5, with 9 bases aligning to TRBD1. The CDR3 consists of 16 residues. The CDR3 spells CAGSISGTGNNQPQHY. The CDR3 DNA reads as TGTGCCGGCAGTATATCCGGGACAGGGAACAATCAGCCCCAGCATTAT.

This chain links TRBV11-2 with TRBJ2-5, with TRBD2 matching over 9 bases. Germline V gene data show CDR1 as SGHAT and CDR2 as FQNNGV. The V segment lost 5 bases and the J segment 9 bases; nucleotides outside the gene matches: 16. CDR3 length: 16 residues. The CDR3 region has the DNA TGTGCCAGCAGCCCGCGGACTAGCGAGTTGTATGAGGCCCAGTACTTC. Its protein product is CASSPRTSELYEAQYF. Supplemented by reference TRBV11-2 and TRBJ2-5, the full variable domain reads EAGVAQSPRYKIIEKRQSVAFWCNPISGHATLYWYQQILGQGPKLLIQFQNNGVVDDSQLPKDRFSAERLKGVDSTLKIQPAKLEDSAVYLCASSPRTSELYEAQYFGPGTRLLVL.

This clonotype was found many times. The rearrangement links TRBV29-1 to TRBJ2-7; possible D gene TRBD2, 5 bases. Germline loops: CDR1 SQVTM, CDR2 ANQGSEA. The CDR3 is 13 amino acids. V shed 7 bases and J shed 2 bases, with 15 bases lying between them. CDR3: CSGRSGSTYEQYF. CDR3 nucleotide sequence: TGCAGCGGAAGAAGCGGTTCTACCTACGAGCAGTACTTC.

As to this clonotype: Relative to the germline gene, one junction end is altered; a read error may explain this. For the CDR3, the DNA is TGTGCCAGCAGCTTAGGACAGGCTAATCAGCCCCAGCGTTTT. Protein sequence: CASSLGQANQPQRF. This chain links TRBV7-8 with TRBJ1-5; D is perhaps TRBD1 (6 bases). The CDR3 is 14 amino acids. Per the germline V gene, CDR1 is SGHVS and CDR2 is FQNEAQ.

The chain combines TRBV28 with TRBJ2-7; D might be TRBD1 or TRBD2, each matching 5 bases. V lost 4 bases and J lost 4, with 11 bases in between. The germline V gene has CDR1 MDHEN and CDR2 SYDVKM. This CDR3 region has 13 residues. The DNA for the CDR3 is TGTGCCAGCAGTTCGCCGGGACGTTACGAGCAGTACTTC. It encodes CASSSPGRYEQYF. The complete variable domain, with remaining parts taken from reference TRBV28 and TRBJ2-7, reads DVKVTQSSRYLVKRTGEKVFLECVQDMDHENMFWYRQDPGLGLRLIYFSYDVKMKEKGDIPEGYSVSREKKERFSLILESASTNQTSMYLCASSSPGRYEQYFGPGTRLTVT.

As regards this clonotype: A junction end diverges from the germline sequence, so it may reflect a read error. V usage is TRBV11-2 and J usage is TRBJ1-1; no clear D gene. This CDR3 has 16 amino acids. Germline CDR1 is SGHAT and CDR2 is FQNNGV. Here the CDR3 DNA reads TGTGCCGGCAGCTTAAGGCTCGCCTGGGGTGATACTGAAACTTTCTTT. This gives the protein CAGSLRLAWGDTETFF.

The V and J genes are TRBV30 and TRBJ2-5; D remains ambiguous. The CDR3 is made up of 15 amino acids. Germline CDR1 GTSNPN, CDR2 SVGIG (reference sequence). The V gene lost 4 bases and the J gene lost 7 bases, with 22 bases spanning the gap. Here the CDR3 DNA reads TGTGCCTGGAAGGTCTTGGGCGCGGCCCTAGGGACCCAGTACTTC. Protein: CAWKVLGAALGTQYF.

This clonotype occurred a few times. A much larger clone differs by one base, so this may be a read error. The CDR3 here is CASSLATGELSF. In DNA form, the CDR3 reads TGTGCCAGCAGCTTAGCGACAGGGGAGCTGTCTTTT. The rearrangement joins TRBV11-2 to TRBJ2-2; 8 bases match TRBD1. The germline gives CDR1 SGHAT, CDR2 FQNNGV. The CDR3 totals 12 residues. Filled out from reference TRBV11-2 and TRBJ2-2, the complete variable domain reads EAGVAQSPRYKIIEKRQSVAFWCNPISGHATLYWYQQILGQGPKLLIQFQNNGVVDDSQLPKDRFSAERLKGVDSTLKIQPAKLEDSAVYLCASSLATGELSFGEGSRLTVL.